This TCR beta chain came from a study of T cell repertoires in cytomegalovirus infection. Study context: HLA-B-restricted CMV epitopes that are well studied were used alongside recently identified HLA-C-restricted ones.

One entry per CDR3 protein, called by TCRdb with MiXCR from the reads. The sample has about 57,000 distinct CDR3 sequences; 20% to 25% are singletons. The germline CDR1 and CDR2 sequences are SGHDT and YYEEEE. This CDR3 contains 15 residues. V was trimmed by 4 bases and J by 4 bases, leaving 15 bases between them. This clonotype showed up just a few times. As yet, its antigen is unknown. Sequencing used CD8+ T cells from cultured PBMCs, obtained from culture after CMV antigen stimulation. The gene calls are TRBV5-6 and TRBJ1-5; weak D call: TRBD1 (6 bases). The clonotype was recovered from a human donor in good health (CMV status not recorded). Some clones in this sample may be carry-over from other donors' samples. The CDR3 loop is CASSPSGVPNQPQHF. The CDR3, as DNA: TGTGCCAGCAGCCCGTCAGGGGTCCCTAATCAGCCCCAGCATTTT.